The next 26 T cell receptor beta chains were all read from a single sample in a study of blood T cell repertoires in COVID-19 (dated by TCRdb to the early 2020s). The receptor library was made with the immunoSEQ multiplex PCR assay. Here the immuneACCESS table is served through TCRdb, limited to in-frame sequences with V and J called. Missing clones are a known gap in these copies; in checked studies unresolved V genes cover under half, and the rest lacks a known reason. Counted in this sample were 150,000 to 200,000 clones; about 84% of them appeared once. Clones ranked in the top ten supply around 5.2% of the sample. Sequenced: peripheral blood. Every receptor here comes from a woman aged 25 to 45 with acute or convalescent COVID-19.

The chain is built from TRBV28 and TRBJ2-3; 9 bases match TRBD2. Germline-derived CDR1 and CDR2 are MDHEN and SYDVKM. Trimming at V came to 3 bases and at J to 2 bases, leaving 6 bases not matched to a gene. This CDR3 spans 16 amino acids. CDR3 residues: CASSLPGLAYTDTQYF. The CDR3 DNA is TGTGCCAGCAGTTTGCCGGGACTAGCTTACACAGATACGCAGTATTTT.

CDR3 loop: CASSQDFLGLAGGPFF. For the CDR3, the DNA is TGCGCCAGCAGCCAAGATTTTTTGGGACTAGCGGGAGGGCCGTTCTTC. The rearrangement joins TRBV4-3 to TRBJ2-1, with 16 bases aligning to TRBD2. Germline V gene lookup returns CDR1 LGHNA and CDR2 YSLEER. The CDR3 covers 16 residues. Losses at the gene ends were 0 bases for V and 15 bases for J; bases not matched to a gene: 8.

The rearrangement links TRBV4-2 to TRBJ2-3; the match to TRBD2 covers 9 bases. The junction had 4 bases not matched to a gene; V was cut back by 0 bases and J by 6 bases. Germline V gene data show CDR1 as LGHNA and CDR2 as YNFKEQ. The CDR3 has 15 residues. The DNA of the CDR3 is TGTGCCAGCAGCCAAGACGGCGGGGGGGTGGATACGCAGTATTTT. Residues: CASSQDGGGVDTQYF.

CDR3 amino acids: CASSFFSDTQYF. The DNA for the CDR3 is TGCGCCAGCAGCTTTTTTTCGGATACGCAGTATTTT. The chain links TRBV5-1 to TRBJ2-3; D is ambiguous. V was clipped by 2 bases and J by 6 bases, with 7 bases between them. Germline V gene data show CDR1 as SGHRS and CDR2 as YFSETQ. This CDR3 spans 12 amino acids. Using reference TRBV5-1 and TRBJ2-3 for the parts outside the CDR3, the full variable domain is KAGVTQTPRYLIKTRGQQVTLSCSPISGHRSVSWYQQTPGQGLQFLFEYFSETQRNKGNFPGRFSGRQFSNSRSEMNVSTLELGDSALYLCASSFFSDTQYFGPGTRLTVL.

The gene calls are TRBV6-5 and TRBJ1-2, with TRBD1 matching 8 bases. Germline V gene data show CDR1 as MNHEY and CDR2 as SVGAGI. This CDR3 region has 14 residues. The junction had 7 bases not matched to a gene; V was cut back by 4 bases and J by 6 bases. CDR3: CASSSPQGGNGYTF. The CDR3 DNA reads as TGTGCCAGCAGTTCACCACAGGGGGGAAATGGCTACACCTTC.

The genes are TRBV7-8 and TRBJ1-1, with 7 bases lining up with TRBD1. The CDR3 extends over 16 amino acids. J gave up 2 bases and V 8 bases, and 14 bases lay outside the gene matches. Germline lookup yields CDR1 SGHVS and CDR2 FQNEAQ. CDR3 loop: CASLLVRGQKNTEAFF. The CDR3 nucleotides read TGTGCCAGCCTACTTGTGAGGGGGCAGAAAAACACTGAAGCTTTCTTT. Full variable domain (remainder filled in from reference TRBV7-8 and TRBJ1-1): GAGVSQSPRYKVAKRGQDVALRCDPISGHVSLFWYQQALGQGPEFLTYFQNEAQLDKSGLPSDRFFAERPEGSVSTLKIQRTQQEDSAVYLCASLLVRGQKNTEAFFGQGTRLTVV.

The rearrangement uses TRBV11-2 and TRBJ1-1, with TRBD1 identical over 10 bases. With 8 bases clipped from V and 2 bases from J, the junction kept 5 bases outside the gene matches. The CDR3 loop spans 14 amino acids. Germline V gene data show CDR1 as SGHAT and CDR2 as FQNNGV. CDR3: CASFGQGVNTEAFF. DNA of the CDR3: TGTGCCAGCTTTGGACAGGGGGTCAACACTGAAGCTTTCTTT.

The rearrangement uses TRBV24-1 and TRBJ2-7; 10 bases fit TRBD1. CDR3 size: 13 residues. CDR1 KGHDR and CDR2 SFDVKD come from the germline V gene. The V segment lost 5 bases and the J segment 3 bases; nucleotides outside the gene matches: 0. The CDR3 here is CATSGTGGYEQYF. The CDR3 DNA reads as TGTGCCACCAGTGGGACAGGGGGCTACGAGCAGTACTTC.

Here the CDR3 reads CASSYSGGTGYGYTF. For the CDR3, the DNA is TGTGCCAGCAGTTACTCGGGAGGGACAGGCTATGGCTACACCTTC. V and J are TRBV6-5 and TRBJ1-2; 8 nucleotides line up with TRBD1. There are 15 residues in the CDR3. Germline-derived CDR1 and CDR2 are MNHEY and SVGAGI. After removal of 0 bases from V and 4 bases from J, the junction contained 4 bases not matched to a gene.

The V call is TRBV10-3, the J call TRBJ1-2; D is uncertain. Germline CDR1 and CDR2: ENHRY and SYGVKD. The CDR3 is made up of 15 amino acids. Trimming pared 1 base from V and 0 bases from J, leaving 9 bases between. CDR3 in amino acids: CAISEFGGTNYGYTF. Written as DNA, the CDR3 is TGTGCCATCAGTGAGTTTGGAGGGACTAACTATGGCTACACCTTC.

The CDR3 region has the DNA TGCAGCGTTGTCTCCCTAGCGGGAGGGAACAATGAGCAGTTCTTC. The encoded protein is CSVVSLAGGNNEQFF. The genes are TRBV29-1 and TRBJ2-1, with 12 bases aligning to TRBD2. The germline V gene encodes CDR1 SQVTM and CDR2 ANQGSEA. Unmatched junction bases numbered 6, after V lost 4 bases and J lost 5 bases. The CDR3 loop spans 15 amino acids.

This clone showed up just a few times. The rearrangement joins TRBV30 to TRBJ2-2; the match to TRBD2 covers 9 bases. The V gene's germline CDR1 is GTSNPN and CDR2 SVGIG (reference sequence). CDR3 size: 14 residues. The V segment lost 4 bases and the J segment 8 bases; nucleotides outside the gene matches: 8. CDR3 region: CAWKRAGGPGELFF. In DNA form, the CDR3 reads TGTGCCTGGAAGCGGGCGGGAGGGCCAGGGGAGCTGTTTTTT.

The CDR3 DNA follows: TGTGCCAGCAGCTTAGTATTGGGGCGGATGAACACTGAAGCTTTCTTT. Residues: CASSLVLGRMNTEAFF. The rearrangement links TRBV11-2 to TRBJ1-1; TRBD1 might be the D (5 bases). CDR3 length: 16 amino acids. V lost 1 base, J lost 0 bases, and 12 bases lay in between. CDR1 is SGHAT, CDR2 FQNNGV, per germline.

This clone has only a few counts. The chain is built from TRBV4-2 and TRBJ2-3; perhaps TRBD2 as D (5 bases). There are 16 residues in the CDR3. CDR1 and CDR2 from the germline V gene are LGHNA and YNFKEQ. V dropped 0 bases and J dropped 1 base, with 11 bases sitting between them. DNA for the CDR3: TGTGCCAGCAGCCAAGAGGGTAGCGCTGGCACAGATACGCAGTATTTT. Residues: CASSQEGSAGTDTQYF.

The rearrangement links TRBV30 to TRBJ1-2; 7 bases align to TRBD1. The CDR3 covers 13 residues. The germline V gene has CDR1 GTSNPN and CDR2 SVGIG (reference sequence). The V and J ends lost 3 bases and 7 bases, in that order; junction bases with no gene match: 8. The CDR3 spells CAWSHTGAGGYTF. DNA for the CDR3: TGTGCCTGGAGCCACACAGGGGCCGGTGGCTACACCTTC.

CDR3 loop: CASSEATGPSGNTIYF. CDR3 DNA sequence: TGTGCCAGCAGTGAAGCAACAGGACCCTCTGGAAACACCATATATTTT. The gene calls are TRBV6-1 and TRBJ1-3, with a weak D call TRBD1 (5 bases). Trimming removed 0 bases at V and 0 bases at J, with 9 bases between. The CDR3 spans 16 residues. The germline CDR1 and CDR2 sequences are MNHNS and SASEGT.

The rearrangement uses TRBV18 and TRBJ2-7; D not resolved. The V and J ends lost 2 bases and 7 bases respectively, with 12 bases between them. The CDR3 sequence is 13 residues long. In germline, CDR1 is KGHSH, CDR2 LQKENI. The CDR3 DNA reads TGTGCCAGCTCACCAATAGACGACTTAGAGCAGTACTTC. This sequence encodes CASSPIDDLEQYF.

This clone occurred a few times. The chain employs TRBV18 and TRBJ2-7; 10 nucleotides agree with TRBD1. Looked up from germline, CDR1 is KGHSH and CDR2 is LQKENI. The V segment lost 4 bases and the J segment 4 bases; nucleotides outside the gene matches: 10. The CDR3 sequence is 16 residues long. CDR3 in amino acids: CASSQYGTGVRYEQYF. The DNA of the CDR3 is TGTGCCAGCTCACAGTACGGGACAGGGGTGCGGTACGAGCAGTACTTC.

The gene calls are TRBV19 and TRBJ1-5; a possible D gene is TRBD1 (6 bases). V shed 6 bases and J shed 2 bases, with 11 bases lying between them. Germline CDR1 and CDR2: LNHDA and SQIVND (reference sequence). The CDR3 contains 14 residues. CDR3 DNA: TGTGCCAGTAGGACAGGACGGGGCAATCAGCCCCAGCATTTT. It translates to CASRTGRGNQPQHF.

CDR3 sequence reads: CASSLFRPDRGYGYTF. The CDR3 DNA reads TGTGCCAGCAGCTTGTTTAGGCCGGACAGGGGGTATGGCTACACCTTC. This sequence joins TRBV5-6 and TRBJ1-2, with 10 bases aligning to TRBD1. This CDR3 is built from 16 residues. Germline values: CDR1 SGHDT, CDR2 YYEEEE. The trim removed 1 base at V and 5 bases at J, leaving 8 bases unmatched.

The V call is TRBV3-1 (or the pseudogene TRBV3-2), the J call TRBJ2-7; 9 nucleotides align to TRBD1. Trimming at V came to 4 bases and at J to 4 bases, leaving 2 bases not matched to a gene. This CDR3 region has 13 residues. Germline CDR1 reads LGHDT; CDR2 reads YNNKEL (reference sequence). The CDR3 nucleotides are TGTGCCAGCAGCCGGACAGGGGATTACGAGCAGTACTTC. Amino acids: CASSRTGDYEQYF.

The chain couples TRBV5-1 to TRBJ1-4; possible D gene TRBD1, 5 bases. The CDR3 is made up of 15 amino acids. Trimming cost V 4 bases and J 4 bases, with 14 bases left between them. Germline V gives CDR1 SGHRS, CDR2 YFSETQ. In DNA, the CDR3 is TGCGCCAGCAGCGATCCGCGGGGGTTTAATGAAAAACTGTTTTTT. This codes for CASSDPRGFNEKLFF.

The chain couples TRBV28 to TRBJ1-1; D may be TRBD1 (5 bases). The CDR3 is made up of 14 amino acids. CDR1 is MDHEN and CDR2 is SYDVKM in the germline V gene. V was clipped by 6 bases and J by 0 bases, with 11 bases between them. This CDR3 reads CASRLTELNTEAFF. For the CDR3, the DNA is TGTGCCAGCAGGTTGACAGAGCTGAACACTGAAGCTTTCTTT.

This chain joins TRBV11-1 and TRBJ1-6, with D hard to call. The V gene lost 5 bases and the J gene lost 7 bases, with 18 bases spanning the gap. The CDR3 runs to 16 residues. CDR1 SGHAT and CDR2 FQDESV come from the germline V gene (reference sequence). As DNA, the CDR3 is TGTGCCAGCAGCCCCCAGATCGCCAGATACAATTCACCCCTCCACTTT. This translates into CASSPQIARYNSPLHF.

V gene TRBV11-3 combines with J gene TRBJ2-1; 12 bases match TRBD2. Per the germline V gene, CDR1 is SGHNT and CDR2 is YENEEA. The CDR3 covers 16 residues. With V trimmed by 5 bases and J by 6 bases, 8 bases remained unmatched. Here the CDR3 reads CASSKGLAGYLNEQFF. Here the CDR3 DNA reads TGTGCCAGCAGCAAGGGACTAGCGGGTTACCTCAATGAGCAGTTCTTC.

V gene TRBV5-1 combines with J gene TRBJ2-1; 10 bases are a match to TRBD2. With 0 bases clipped from V and 8 bases from J, the junction kept 5 bases outside the gene matches. Germline CDR1 is SGHRS and CDR2 is YFSETQ. There are 15 residues in the CDR3. The CDR3 loop reads CASSLGSSGSDEQFF. The CDR3 DNA is TGCGCCAGCAGCTTGGGGTCTAGCGGGAGTGATGAGCAGTTCTTC.